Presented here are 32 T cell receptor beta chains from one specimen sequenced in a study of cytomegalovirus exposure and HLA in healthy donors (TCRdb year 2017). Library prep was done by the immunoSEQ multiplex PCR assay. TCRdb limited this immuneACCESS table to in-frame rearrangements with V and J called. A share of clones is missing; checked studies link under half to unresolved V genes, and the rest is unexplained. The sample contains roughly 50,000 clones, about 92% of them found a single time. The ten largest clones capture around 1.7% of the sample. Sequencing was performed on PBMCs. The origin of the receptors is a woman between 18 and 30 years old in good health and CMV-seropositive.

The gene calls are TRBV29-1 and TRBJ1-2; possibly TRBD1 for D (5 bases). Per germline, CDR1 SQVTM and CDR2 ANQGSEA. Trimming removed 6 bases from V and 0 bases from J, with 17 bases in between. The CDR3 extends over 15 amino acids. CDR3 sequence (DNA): TGCAGCGTGGGGGGATCCACAGCGACTAACTATGGCTACACCTTC. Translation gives CSVGGSTATNYGYTF.

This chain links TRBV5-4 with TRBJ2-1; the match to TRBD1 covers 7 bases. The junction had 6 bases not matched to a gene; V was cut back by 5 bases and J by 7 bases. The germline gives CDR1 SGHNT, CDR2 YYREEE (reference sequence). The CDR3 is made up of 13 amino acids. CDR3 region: CASSRQGWNEQFF. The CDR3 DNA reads TGTGCCAGCAGTCGACAGGGTTGGAATGAGCAGTTCTTC.

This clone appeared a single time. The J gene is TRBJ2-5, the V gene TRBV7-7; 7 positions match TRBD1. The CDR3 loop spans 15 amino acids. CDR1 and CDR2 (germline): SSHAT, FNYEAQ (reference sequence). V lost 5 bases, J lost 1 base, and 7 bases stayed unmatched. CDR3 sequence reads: CASSSTGALQETQYF. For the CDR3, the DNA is TGTGCCAGCAGCAGTACAGGGGCCCTCCAAGAGACCCAGTACTTC.

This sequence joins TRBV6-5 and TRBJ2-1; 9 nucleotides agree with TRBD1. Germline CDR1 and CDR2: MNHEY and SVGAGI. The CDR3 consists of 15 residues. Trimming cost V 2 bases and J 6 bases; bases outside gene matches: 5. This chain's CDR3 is CASSYAGQGPNEQFF. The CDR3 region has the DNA TGTGCCAGCAGTTACGCGGGACAGGGACCCAATGAGCAGTTCTTC.

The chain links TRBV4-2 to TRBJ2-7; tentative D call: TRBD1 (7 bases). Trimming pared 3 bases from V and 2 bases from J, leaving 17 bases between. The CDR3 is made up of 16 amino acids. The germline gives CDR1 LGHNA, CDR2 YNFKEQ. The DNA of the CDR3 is TGTGCCAGCAGCCAGGAGGGCGGTACAGGGGCCTACGAGCAGTACTTC. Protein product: CASSQEGGTGAYEQYF.

DNA for the CDR3: TGTGCCAGTAGTATAGGGGGGGGAGGCACTGAAGCTTTCTTT. Translated, it gives CASSIGGGGTEAFF. This chain joins TRBV19 and TRBJ1-1; D may be TRBD1 (5 bases). Germline loops: CDR1 LNHDA, CDR2 SQIVND (reference sequence). The CDR3 contains 14 residues. V was trimmed by 1 base and J by 4 bases, leaving 10 bases between them.

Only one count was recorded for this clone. As DNA, the CDR3 is TGTGCCAGCTCATTCGTCCCAGAGGACATTCAGTACTTC. It yields the protein CASSFVPEDIQYF. The genes are TRBV18 and TRBJ2-4; no reliable D call. The CDR3 runs 13 residues. Trimming took 5 bases from V and 8 from J, leaving 13 bases between them. CDR1 KGHSH and CDR2 LQKENI come from the germline V gene.

The CDR3 reads CASSVWGQSTDTQYF. The CDR3 region has the DNA TGTGCCAGCAGCGTATGGGGACAAAGCACAGATACGCAGTATTTT. This sequence joins TRBV9 and TRBJ2-3, with D possibly matching TRBD1 (6 bases). The germline V and J ends were trimmed by 1 base and 0 bases, with 9 bases remaining between them. Germline CDR1 is SGDLS and CDR2 is YYNGEE. This CDR3 is built from 15 residues.

The CDR3: CASSLGTGTQTQYF. The CDR3, as DNA: TGCGCCAGCAGCTTGGGGACAGGCACGCAGACCCAGTACTTC. The chain employs TRBV5-1 and TRBJ2-5, with TRBD1 matching 7 bases. The CDR3 runs to 14 residues. Germline V gene sequence: CDR1 SGHRS, CDR2 YFSETQ. The V gene end was trimmed by 0 bases and the J gene end by 6 bases; junction bases not matched to a gene: 5.

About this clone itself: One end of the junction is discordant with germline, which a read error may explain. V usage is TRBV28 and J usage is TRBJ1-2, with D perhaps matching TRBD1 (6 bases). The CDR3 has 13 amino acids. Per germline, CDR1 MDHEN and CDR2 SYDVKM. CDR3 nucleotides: TGTGCCAGCACCCGCCAACAGGGCTATGGCTACATCTTC. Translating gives CASTRQQGYGYIF.

This CDR3 is CASSSSGDVRRGNEQFF. DNA of the CDR3: TGTGCCAGCAGCTCCTCAGGAGACGTACGACGGGGCAATGAGCAGTTCTTC. The chain uses TRBV7-3 and TRBJ2-1; tentatively, D is TRBD2 (5 bases). This CDR3 spans 17 amino acids. Per the germline V gene, CDR1 is SGHTA and CDR2 is FQGTGA. V was cut by 4 bases and J by 6 bases, with 22 bases left in between.

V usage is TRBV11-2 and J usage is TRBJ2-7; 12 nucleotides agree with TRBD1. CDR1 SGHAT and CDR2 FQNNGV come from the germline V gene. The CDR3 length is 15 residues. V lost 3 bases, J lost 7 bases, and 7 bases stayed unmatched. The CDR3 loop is CASSFRDRGRREQYF. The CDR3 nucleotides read TGTGCCAGCAGCTTCCGGGACAGGGGGCGCCGGGAGCAGTACTTC.

Written as DNA, the CDR3 is TGTGCCAGCAGCTTAGCAGGAAGGGACAGGGGGGAACCCCTCCACTTT. It translates to CASSLAGRDRGEPLHF. The rearrangement links TRBV7-2 to TRBJ1-6; 11 bases are shared with TRBD1. The germline gives CDR1 SGHTA, CDR2 FQGNSA. Germline trimming cut 0 bases from V and 12 bases from J; bases unmatched to any gene: 7. The CDR3 consists of 16 residues. Drawing the rest from reference TRBV7-2 and TRBJ1-6, the complete variable domain is GAGVSQSPSNKVTEKGKDVELRCDPISGHTALYWYRQSLGQGLEFLIYFQGNSAPDKSGLPSDRFSAERTGGSVSTLTIQRTQQEDSAVYLCASSLAGRDRGEPLHFGNGTRLTVT.

The CDR3 loop reads CASRQGLDTDTQYF. CDR3 sequence (DNA): TGCGCCAGCAGACAGGGTTTGGACACAGATACGCAGTATTTT. This chain uses TRBV10-2 with TRBJ2-3, with D possibly TRBD1 on 6 matching bases. The CDR3 covers 14 residues. Per the germline V gene, CDR1 is WSHSY and CDR2 is SAAADI. V was trimmed by 6 bases and J by 2 bases, leaving 12 bases between them.

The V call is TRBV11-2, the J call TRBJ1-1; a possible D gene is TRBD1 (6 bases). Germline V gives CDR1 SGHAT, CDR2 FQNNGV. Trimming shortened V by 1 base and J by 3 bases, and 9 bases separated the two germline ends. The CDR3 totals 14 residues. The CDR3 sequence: CASSLVGADTEAFF. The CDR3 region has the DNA TGTGCCAGCAGCTTAGTGGGGGCGGACACTGAAGCTTTCTTT.

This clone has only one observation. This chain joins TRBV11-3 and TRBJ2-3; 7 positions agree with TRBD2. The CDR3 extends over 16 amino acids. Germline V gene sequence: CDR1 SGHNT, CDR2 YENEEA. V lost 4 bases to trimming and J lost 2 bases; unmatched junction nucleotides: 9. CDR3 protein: CASSSGGGEDTDTQYF. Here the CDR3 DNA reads TGTGCCAGCAGCTCCGGGGGAGGGGAAGACACAGATACGCAGTATTTT.

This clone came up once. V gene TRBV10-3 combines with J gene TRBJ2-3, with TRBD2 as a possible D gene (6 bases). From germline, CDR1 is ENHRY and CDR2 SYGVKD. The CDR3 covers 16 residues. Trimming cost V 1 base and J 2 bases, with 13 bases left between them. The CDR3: CAISEFRAGLTDTQYF. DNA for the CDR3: TGTGCCATCAGTGAGTTCAGAGCGGGCCTCACAGATACGCAGTATTTT.

The CDR3 region is CASSETGNFYSNYGYTF. The CDR3 nucleotides are TGTGCCAGCAGCGAGACAGGCAACTTCTACTCTAACTATGGCTACACCTTC. The chain is built from TRBV5-4 and TRBJ1-2, with a possible D match to TRBD1 (6 bases). CDR3 length: 17 amino acids. Germline lookup yields CDR1 SGHNT and CDR2 YYREEE (reference sequence). V was pared by 4 bases and J by 0 bases, with 19 bases between.

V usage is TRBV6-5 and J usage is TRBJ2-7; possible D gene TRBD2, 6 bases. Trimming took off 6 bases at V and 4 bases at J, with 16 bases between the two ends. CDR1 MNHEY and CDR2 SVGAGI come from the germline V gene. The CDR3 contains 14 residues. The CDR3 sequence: CASSFRGGIYEQYF. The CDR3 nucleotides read TGTGCCAGCAGCTTTCGGGGAGGCATATACGAGCAGTACTTC.

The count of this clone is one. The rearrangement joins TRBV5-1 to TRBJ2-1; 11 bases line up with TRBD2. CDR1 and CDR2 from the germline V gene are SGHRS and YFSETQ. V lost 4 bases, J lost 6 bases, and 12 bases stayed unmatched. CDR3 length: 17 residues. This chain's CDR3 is CASSPVASGGRLNEQFF. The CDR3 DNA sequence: TGCGCCAGCAGCCCGGTGGCTAGCGGGGGGCGCCTCAATGAGCAGTTCTTC.

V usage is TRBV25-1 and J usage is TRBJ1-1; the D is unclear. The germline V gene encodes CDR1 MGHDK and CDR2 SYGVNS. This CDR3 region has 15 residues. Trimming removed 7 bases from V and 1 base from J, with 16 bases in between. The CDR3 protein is CASIGGGMWNTEAFF. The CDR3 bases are TGTGCCAGCATCGGTGGAGGCATGTGGAACACTGAAGCTTTCTTT.

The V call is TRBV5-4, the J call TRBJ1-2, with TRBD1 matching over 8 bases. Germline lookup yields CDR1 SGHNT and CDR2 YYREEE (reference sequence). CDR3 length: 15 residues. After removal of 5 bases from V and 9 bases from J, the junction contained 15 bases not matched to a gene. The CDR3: CASSAPGQVGFRYTF. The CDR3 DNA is TGTGCCAGCAGTGCACCGGGACAGGTCGGTTTTCGCTACACCTTC.

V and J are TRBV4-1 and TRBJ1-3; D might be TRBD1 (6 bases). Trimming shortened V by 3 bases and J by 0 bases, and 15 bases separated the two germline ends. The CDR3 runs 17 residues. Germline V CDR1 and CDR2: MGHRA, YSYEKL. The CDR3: CASSQGLGGRSGNTIYF. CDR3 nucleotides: TGCGCCAGCAGCCAGGGCCTGGGGGGGCGCTCTGGAAACACCATATATTTT.

In DNA form, the CDR3 reads TGCGCCAGCAGCCAAAAACAGGATTGGGCTTATGGCTACACCTTC. Translated, it gives CASSQKQDWAYGYTF. The chain links TRBV4-1 to TRBJ1-2, with a weak D call TRBD1 (5 bases). This CDR3 spans 15 amino acids. Germline V gene sequence: CDR1 MGHRA, CDR2 YSYEKL. Deletions cut 2 bases from V and 5 bases from J, with 15 bases between.

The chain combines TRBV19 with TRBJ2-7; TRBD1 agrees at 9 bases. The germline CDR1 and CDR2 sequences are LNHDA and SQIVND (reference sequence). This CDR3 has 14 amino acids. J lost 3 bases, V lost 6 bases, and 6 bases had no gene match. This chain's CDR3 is CASSPGTGNYEQYF. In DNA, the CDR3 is TGTGCCAGTAGCCCCGGGACAGGGAACTACGAGCAGTACTTC.

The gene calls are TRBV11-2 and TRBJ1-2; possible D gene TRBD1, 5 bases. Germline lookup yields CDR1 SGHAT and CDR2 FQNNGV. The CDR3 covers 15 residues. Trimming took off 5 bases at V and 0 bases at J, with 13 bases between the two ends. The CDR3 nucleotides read TGTGCCAGCAGCCCAAAATTGACAGCTAACTATGGCTACACCTTC. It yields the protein CASSPKLTANYGYTF.

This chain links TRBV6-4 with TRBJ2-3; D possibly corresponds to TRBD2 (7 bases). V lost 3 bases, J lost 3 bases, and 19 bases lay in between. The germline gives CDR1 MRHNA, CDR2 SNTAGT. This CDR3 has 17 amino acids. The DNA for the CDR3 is TGTGCCAGCAGTGAAGGTGTTGGGGGGGGCCTTACAGATACGCAGTATTTT. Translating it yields CASSEGVGGGLTDTQYF.

CDR3 coding DNA: TGTGCCAGCACCTGGACAGGGCATATGAACACTGAAGCTTTCTTT. It yields the protein CASTWTGHMNTEAFF. This chain connects TRBV28 to TRBJ1-1, with 8 bases aligning to TRBD1. CDR1 MDHEN and CDR2 SYDVKM come from the germline V gene. This CDR3 region has 15 residues. The V gene end was trimmed by 7 bases and the J gene end by 0 bases; junction bases not matched to a gene: 7. Full variable domain (rest looked up from reference TRBV28 and TRBJ1-1): DVKVTQSSRYLVKRTGEKVFLECVQDMDHENMFWYRQDPGLGLRLIYFSYDVKMKEKGDIPEGYSVSREKKERFSLILESASTNQTSMYLCASTWTGHMNTEAFFGQGTRLTVV.

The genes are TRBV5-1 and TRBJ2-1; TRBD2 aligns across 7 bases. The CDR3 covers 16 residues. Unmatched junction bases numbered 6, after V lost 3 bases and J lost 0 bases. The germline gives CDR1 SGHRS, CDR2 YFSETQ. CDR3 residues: CASSYAWGGSYNEQFF. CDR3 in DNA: TGCGCCAGCAGCTACGCGTGGGGGGGCTCCTACAATGAGCAGTTCTTC.

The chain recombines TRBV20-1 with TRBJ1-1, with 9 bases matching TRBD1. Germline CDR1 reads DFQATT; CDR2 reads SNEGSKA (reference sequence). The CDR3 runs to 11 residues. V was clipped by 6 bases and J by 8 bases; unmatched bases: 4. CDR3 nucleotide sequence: TGCAGTGCAACGGACAGGGGCGAAGCTTTCTTT. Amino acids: CSATDRGEAFF.

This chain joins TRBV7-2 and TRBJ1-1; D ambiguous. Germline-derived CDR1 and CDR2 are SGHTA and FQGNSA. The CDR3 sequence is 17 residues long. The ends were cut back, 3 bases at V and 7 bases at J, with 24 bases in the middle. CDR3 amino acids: CASSFYERLRQKYEAFF. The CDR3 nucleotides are TGTGCCAGCAGCTTCTACGAGAGACTCCGCCAAAAATATGAAGCTTTCTTT.

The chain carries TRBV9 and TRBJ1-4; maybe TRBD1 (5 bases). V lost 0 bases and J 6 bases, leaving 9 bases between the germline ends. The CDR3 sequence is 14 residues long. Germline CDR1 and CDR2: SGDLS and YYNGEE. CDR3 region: CASSVGGLDEKLFF. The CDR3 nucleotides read TGTGCCAGCAGCGTAGGGGGCCTCGATGAAAAACTGTTTTTT.